The clone carrying this TCR beta chain was seen repeatedly, ten times or more. The antigen is not known. The entry originates in a study of T cells in Graves' hyperthyroidism and ophthalmopathy. Study findings and constraints: Blood also carried most thyroid clonotypes expanded above 0.001.

From RNA transcripts, TCR beta CDR3 regions were amplified. First-round RT-PCR of the TCR CDR3 relied on the HTBI primer set. Via MiXCR, TCRdb re-called the multiplex PCR reads, giving one row per CDR3 protein. The table records more than 300,000 distinct CDR3 sequences, about 14% of them present only once. V gave up 9 bases and J gave up 9 bases, with 18 bases separating them. Germline V gene lookup returns CDR1 SGHTA and CDR2 FQGTGA. CDR3 size: 13 residues. The specimen sequenced was blood. The rearrangement links TRBV7-3 to TRBJ2-1; TRBD2 is a possible D gene (7 bases). This TCR was sampled from a woman in her 30s with Graves' hyperthyroidism. In nucleotides, the CDR3 is TGTGCCAGTGGGGGGGCCCCGGGCACTGAGCAGTTCTTC. This translates into CASGGAPGTEQFF.